The present entry profiles one T cell receptor beta chain with its context. This clone was observed once. It lacks a known antigen. No qualities accompany the bases; no much larger clone lies one base away. TCRbeta CDR3 regions were amplified from genomic DNA using the immunoSEQ Assay, a bias-controlled multiplex PCR. The original methods were these. Nucleated cell counts per sample were estimated from amplification of reference gene primers within the assay. Sequence reads were collapsed and filtered to measure the absolute abundance of every unique TCRbeta CDR3 rearrangement. For each sample, productive Simpson clonality was calculated as the square root of Simpson's diversity index over productive rearrangements. This immuneACCESS table, as held by TCRdb, lists in-frame sequences with V and J called but not all clones. Of the missing ones, under half trace to an unresolved V gene in checked studies; the others have no known cause. The D gene and trimming were derived from the DNA, and the V and J assignments and clone size from that table. The sample table contains 200,000 to 250,000 clones; only one count was recorded for around 91% of them. Jointly, the top ten make up approximately 15% of the sample.

Participants in the prospective study were enrolled through a virtual design, were aged roughly 18 to 100 years, and lived in roughly 24 United States geographic areas. Cohort assignment in the prospective study relied on participant-reported clinical history from a screening survey and a study questionnaire. A participant counted as exposed if, within 2 weeks of entering the study, that participant had been in contact with someone who had a PCR-confirmed or clinician-diagnosed COVID-19 case. In the prospective study, whole blood, serum and a nasopharyngeal or oropharyngeal swab were collected from each participant by mobile phlebotomists. Over a roughly 2-month period, participants in the prospective study had the option of providing additional blood draws and questionnaires. Before DNA extraction, prospective study blood samples were shipped either frozen or at room temperature. This sample is drawn from a study of blood T cell repertoires in COVID-19 (dated by TCRdb to the early 2020s). Study-level background: The collaborator samples originated in the United States, Italy and Spain and spanned the acute and convalescent phases of COVID-19. Where available, HLA class I and class II types were obtained from metadata supplied by the sample provider rather than from assay-based typing. Deeply sampled blood TCRbeta repertoires from subjects exposed to, actively infected with, or recovered from COVID-19 were included in the dataset. Samples came from the ongoing ImmuneRACE study (first 160 participants) plus 1,254 subjects from 6 global collaborators. The material from the prospective study consisted of cDNA or gDNA derived from T cells, B-cell-depleted T cells, or PBMCs. Nearly every sample came with metadata listing a de-identified subject ID, COVID-19 status, age in years and sex. The repertoires were released in a freely available public database intended as a resource for research on the immune response to SARS-CoV-2.

The CDR3 has 14 amino acids, counting the end cysteine and phenylalanine. Of all the DNA, just the CDR3 is kept, 42 bases in frame from base 1. V gives up 0 bases and J gives up 6 bases, and the segment between their germline ends measures 9 bases. According to the germline V gene (reference sequence), CDR1 reads LGHDT and CDR2 reads YNNKEL. What the work shows at the level of the full study, not this receptor alone: Clinical and demographic metadata were provided uncurated, with the amount varying by source and participant.

Specimen: PBMCs or T cells enriched from blood (not recorded which). The sequence was collected from a young man who had been exposed to COVID-19. The sequence joins TRBV3-1 (or the pseudogene TRBV3-2) to TRBJ1-5; the D gene identity is not certain. The nucleotide sequence reads as follows: TGTGCCAGCAGCCAAGATCGGCGGGGTCAGCCCCAGCATTTT. This sequence encodes CASSQDRRGQPQHF.